This record looks at one T cell receptor (beta chain) sequence and its context. As yet, its antigen is unknown. The CDR3 is 14 amino acids. Germline CDR1 is SGHNT and CDR2 is YENEEA. Trimming removed 7 bases from V and 5 bases from J; junction bases left unmatched: 7. This specimen comes from a study of cytomegalovirus exposure and HLA in healthy donors. Primers: 60 Vbeta forward and 13 Jbeta reverse. Some clones are missing from TCRdb's copy, which holds only in-frame ones; the method was immunoSEQ multiplex PCR. The data show around 100,000 clones, 70% seen once. It was healthy bone marrow donors who served as donors. Study-wide results and limits: An apparent linkage of common viral pathogens to several of the most significant clusters emerged in a later analysis. TCR sequences were mostly rare, though some public TCRs occurred in many donors.

Specimen: PBMCs. The chain combines TRBV11-3 with TRBJ2-1, with 8 bases identical to TRBD1. This clonotype was obtained from a man aged 25 to 45 in good health and CMV-seropositive. CDR3 DNA sequence: TGTGCCAGCACCACGGACAGGGTGAACAATGAGCAGTTCTTC. This encodes CASTTDRVNNEQFF.